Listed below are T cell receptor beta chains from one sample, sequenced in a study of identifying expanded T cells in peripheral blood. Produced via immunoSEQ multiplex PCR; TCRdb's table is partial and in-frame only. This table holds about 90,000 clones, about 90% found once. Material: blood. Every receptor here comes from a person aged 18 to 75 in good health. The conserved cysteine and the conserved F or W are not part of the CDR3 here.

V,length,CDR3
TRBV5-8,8,ASSFVAQY
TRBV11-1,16,ASSFPRGQGSGANVLT
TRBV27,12,ASSLSQMNTEAF
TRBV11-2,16,ASSLGGGAGSTFYGYT
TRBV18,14,ASSPPLARYPTEAF
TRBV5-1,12,ASSLEGGGQPQH
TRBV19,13,ASSSRQGARSEQF
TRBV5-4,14,ASSPGGANIAHTQY
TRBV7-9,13,ASSRPGPGHQPQH
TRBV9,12,ASSVWDEKEKLF
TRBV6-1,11,ASSEAENTEAF
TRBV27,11,ASSSSQAYEQY
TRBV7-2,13,ASSLSYTLPGELF
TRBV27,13,ASSRDRGRDQPQH
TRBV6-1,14,ASSEGMTGWTTEAF
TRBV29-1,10,SVSWGSQPQH
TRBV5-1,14,ASSFRAGVFATEAF
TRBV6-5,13,ASSPLAGALYEQY
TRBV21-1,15,AILAQGATVYNSPLH
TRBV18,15,ASSRWSPSGGNTEAF
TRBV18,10,ASSTDGYEQY
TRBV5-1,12,ASSLNRDTGELF
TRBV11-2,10,ASSLSTYEQY
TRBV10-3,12,AISERGPGNTIY
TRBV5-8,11,ASQRPLGTEAF
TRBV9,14,ASSVASGTLNSPLH
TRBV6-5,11,ASSISGNTEAF
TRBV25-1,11,ASSRDGYYGYT
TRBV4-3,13,ASSQGSGPGTEAF
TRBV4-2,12,ASSLFDFNSPLH
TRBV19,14,ASSDVAGQGLYGYT
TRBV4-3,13,ASSPGSGVTGELF
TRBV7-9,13,ASSPPGQWQETQY
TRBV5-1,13,ASSPLSGTFYGYT
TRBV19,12,ASSPGTPYNEQF
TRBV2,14,ASLPDSIGGQETQY
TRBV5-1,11,ASSFQRTYEQY
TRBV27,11,ASSSLMNTEAF
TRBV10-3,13,AITGDSATNEKLF
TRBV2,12,ASREDRRYTEAF
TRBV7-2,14,ASSPSTGEINYGYT
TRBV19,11,ASSIVLQETQY
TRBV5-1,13,ASSQINQENTEAF
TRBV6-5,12,ASRRDTEGYEQY
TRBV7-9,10,ASSLRPDGYT
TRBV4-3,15,ASSHWDFGTGNTEAF
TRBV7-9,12,ASSFGQGIDEQF
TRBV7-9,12,ASSTTDFNSPLH
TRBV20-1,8,SADVLGYT
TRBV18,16,ASSPGATVTHTAYGYT
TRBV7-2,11,ASSPDRAYGYT
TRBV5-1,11,ASSHGTGETQY
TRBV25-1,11,ASNVGTGNGYT